In this sample, the clone carrying this T cell receptor (beta chain) turned up many times. These data come from a study of T cells in Graves' hyperthyroidism and ophthalmopathy. From RNA transcripts, TCR beta CDR3 regions were amplified. When the TCR CDR3 underwent first-round RT-PCR, the HTBI primer set was used. TCRdb recomputed calls from the multiplex PCR reads with MiXCR, one row per CDR3 protein. The data hold 350,000 to 400,000 distinct CDR3 sequences, with about 14% observed a single time. Sequenced: blood. This TCR came from a woman aged 55-75 years with Graves' hyperthyroidism.

CDR3 protein: CASSELLFGKLFF. The CDR3 coding sequence is TGTGCCAGCAGTGAATTGTTGTTTGGAAAACTGTTTTTT. The chain carries TRBV2 and TRBJ1-4; D call uncertain. From germline, CDR1 is SNHLY and CDR2 FYNNEI. Trimming left V 2 bases short and J 10 bases short, with 11 bases between. This CDR3 contains 13 residues.